The rows below give T cell receptor beta chains drawn from one sample of a study of early T cells in non-severe SARS-CoV-2 infection. Via MiXCR, TCRdb re-called the 5' RACE reads, giving one row per CDR3 protein. In the table there are roughly 50,000 distinct CDR3 sequences, around 5.2% of which are singletons. The sequencing input was whole blood. These receptors were taken from an adult who was a healthcare worker with PCR-confirmed SARS-CoV-2 infection or an uninfected control (not recorded which). CDR3s include the opening cysteine and the closing phenylalanine or tryptophan. A D gene is named only where the DNA matches it firmly. Where a row states a size, it is once, few, many or the class of an expanded clone; other rows omit it.

cdr3_aa | cdr3_nt | v_call | clone_size | j_call | d_call
CASSVGPGQSYEQYF | TGTGCCAGCAGCGTAGGCCCCGGACAATCCTACGAGCAGTACTTC | TRBV9 | many | TRBJ2-7 | NA
CASSYEETLREQYF | TGTGCCAGCAGTTACGAGGAGACACTAAGGGAGCAGTACTTC | TRBV6-6 | many | TRBJ2-7 | NA
CASSLFAGGNQPQHF | TGTGCCAGCAGTTTATTTGCGGGGGGCAATCAGCCCCAGCATTTT | TRBV27 | many | TRBJ1-5 | NA
CSVVGMSNQPQHF | TGCAGCGTTGTTGGGATGAGCAATCAGCCCCAGCATTTT | TRBV29-1 | many | TRBJ1-5 | NA
CASSRWGGTGELFF | TGTGCCAGCAGCCGGTGGGGTGGGACCGGGGAGCTGTTTTTT | TRBV5-4 | NA | TRBJ2-2 | NA
CASSQTTNEKLFF | TGTGCCAGCAGCCAAACAACTAATGAAAAACTGTTTTTT | TRBV2 | NA | TRBJ1-4 | NA
CASQGSTWGNEQFF | TGCGCCAGCCAAGGATCGACATGGGGCAATGAGCAGTTCTTC | TRBV10-2 | many | TRBJ2-1 | NA
CASGGASGADTQYF | TGTGCCAGCGGAGGGGCTAGCGGCGCAGATACGCAGTATTTT | TRBV9 | NA | TRBJ2-3 | TRBD2
CASSESGIDTDTQYF | TGTGCCAGCAGTGAAAGCGGGATCGACACAGATACGCAGTATTTT | TRBV2 | few | TRBJ2-3 | TRBD2
CAWKNSNQPQHF | TGTGCCTGGAAGAATAGCAATCAGCCCCAGCATTTT | TRBV30 | many | TRBJ1-5 | NA
CASSSRGGAPDTQYF | TGTGCCAGCAGCTCCCGAGGAGGGGCCCCAGATACGCAGTATTTT | TRBV5-4 | many | TRBJ2-3 | NA
CASSWRGAGANVLTF | TGTGCCAGCAGTTGGCGGGGGGCTGGGGCCAACGTCCTGACTTTC | TRBV6-6 | NA | TRBJ2-6 | TRBD2
CSVEAINQPDTQYF | TGCAGCGTTGAAGCGATAAACCAACCAGATACGCAGTATTTT | TRBV29-1 | NA | TRBJ2-3 | NA
CASSHELAGGLSHNEQFF | TGCGCCAGCAGCCATGAACTAGCGGGGGGGCTGAGTCACAATGAGCAGTTCTTC | TRBV4-3 | many | TRBJ2-1 | TRBD2
CASRPQGRYEQYF | TGTGCCAGCAGGCCGCAGGGAAGGTACGAGCAGTACTTC | TRBV6-6 | many | TRBJ2-7 | NA
CASRGAGQETQYF | TGTGCCAGCAGGGGAGCGGGGCAAGAGACCCAGTACTTC | TRBV2 | many | TRBJ2-5 | TRBD2
CASRPQVQETQYF | TGTGCCAGCAGGCCTCAGGTCCAAGAGACCCAGTACTTC | TRBV7-2 | many | TRBJ2-5 | NA
CASSRRTGRETQYF | TGTGCCAGCAGCCGAAGGACCGGGCGGGAGACCCAGTACTTC | TRBV12-3/TRBV12-4 | many | TRBJ2-5 | NA
CASRTGGGETQYF | TGTGCCAGCAGGACAGGGGGCGGCGAGACCCAGTACTTC | TRBV2 | few | TRBJ2-5 | TRBD1
CASSLADRQLHF | TGTGCCAGCAGCTTAGCGGACAGACAACTCCACTTT | TRBV7-9 | many | TRBJ1-6 | NA